This TCR beta chain stems from a study of regulatory T cells in long-lasting Graves disease. Time point given: newly diagnosed GD, antithyroid drugs for less than 3 months. The authors made the TCR library using RNA they extracted from PBMCs. Per the germline V gene, CDR1 is SGDLS and CDR2 is YYNGEE. Trimming removed 2 bases at V and 4 bases at J, with 7 bases between. The length of the CDR3 is 14 residues. The TCR beta library used iRepertoire HTBI primers with Arm-PCR amplification of CDR3. Via MiXCR, TCRdb re-called the multiplex PCR reads, giving one row per CDR3 protein. The sample records hundreds of thousands of distinct CDR3 sequences, under 20% being singletons. The same data also went into a second study, on T cells in Graves' hyperthyroidism and ophthalmopathy. That source adds: Those patients with uncontrolled infection, other autoimmune disease, pregnancy or lactation were excluded.

This sequence joins TRBV9 and TRBJ2-6, with D uncertain. The specimen was peripheral blood mononuclear cells (PBMCs), collected at new diagnosis, from a patient treated with antithyroid drugs. The TCR sequence derives from a woman in her twenties or thirties with Graves disease. CDR3 sequence (DNA): TGTGCCAGCAGCGTTGGGTTCGGGGCCAACGTCCTGACTTTC. As protein: CASSVGFGANVLTF. Based on the CDR3 plus reference TRBV9 and TRBJ2-6, the full variable domain is DSGVTQTPKHLITATGQRVTLRCSPRSGDLSVYWYQQSLDQGLQFLIQYYNGEERAKGNILERFSAQQFPDLHSELNLSSLELGDSALYFCASSVGFGANVLTFGAGSRLTVL.